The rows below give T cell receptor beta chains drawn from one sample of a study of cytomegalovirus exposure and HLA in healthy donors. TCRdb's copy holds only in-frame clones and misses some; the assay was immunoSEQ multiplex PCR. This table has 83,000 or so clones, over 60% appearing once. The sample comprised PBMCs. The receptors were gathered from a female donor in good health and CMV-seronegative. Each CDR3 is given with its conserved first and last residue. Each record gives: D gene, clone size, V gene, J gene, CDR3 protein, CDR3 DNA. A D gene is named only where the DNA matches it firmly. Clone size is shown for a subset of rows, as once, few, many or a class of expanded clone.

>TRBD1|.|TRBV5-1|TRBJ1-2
CASSLGQGALYGYTF
TGCGCCAGCAGCTTGGGACAGGGCGCTCTTTATGGCTACACCTTC
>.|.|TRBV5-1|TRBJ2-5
CASSLDVGGGQETQYF
TGCGCCAGCAGCTTGGATGTAGGGGGGGGCCAAGAGACCCAGTACTTC
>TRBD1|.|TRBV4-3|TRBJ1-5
CASSSEQGAGQPQHF
TGCGCCAGCAGCTCGGAACAGGGGGCAGGTCAGCCCCAGCATTTT
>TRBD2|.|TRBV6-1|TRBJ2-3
CASSETRLAGASGGTQYF
TGTGCCAGCAGTGAAACTCGCCTAGCGGGAGCATCAGGGGGTACGCAGTATTTT
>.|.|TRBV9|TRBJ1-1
CASSGQTEKNTEAFF
TGTGCCAGCAGCGGACAGACAGAGAAGAACACTGAAGCTTTCTTT
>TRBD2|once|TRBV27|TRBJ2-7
CASSSVPSGGGEQYF
TGTGCCAGCAGTTCGGTACCAAGTGGGGGGGGCGAGCAGTACTTC
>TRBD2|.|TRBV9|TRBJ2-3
CASGRVAGGDTQYF
TGTGCCAGCGGGCGAGTAGCGGGAGGCGATACGCAGTATTTT
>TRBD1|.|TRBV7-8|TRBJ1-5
CASSLGQGRGNQPQHF
TGTGCCAGCAGCTTAGGACAGGGTCGTGGCAATCAGCCCCAGCATTTT
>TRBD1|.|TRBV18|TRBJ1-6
CASSPPGQGFSLHF
TGTGCCAGCTCACCACCGGGACAGGGGTTCTCCCTCCACTTT
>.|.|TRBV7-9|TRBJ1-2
CSSRLGSSGYTF
TGTTCCAGCAGGCTAGGCAGCAGCGGCTACACCTTC
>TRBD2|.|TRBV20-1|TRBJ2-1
CSTGTSVIQFF
TGCAGTACCGGGACTAGCGTTATTCAGTTCTTC
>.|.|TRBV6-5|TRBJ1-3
CASSSENTGNTIYF
TGTGCCAGCAGTTCAGAAAACACTGGAAACACCATATATTTT
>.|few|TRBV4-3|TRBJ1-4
CASSLGVTNEKLFF
TGCGCCAGCAGCCTGGGCGTCACTAATGAAAAACTGTTTTTT
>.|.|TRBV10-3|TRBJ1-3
CAISDGAGNTIYF
TGTGCCATCAGTGATGGTGCGGGAAACACCATATATTTT
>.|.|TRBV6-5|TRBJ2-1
CASSRGGKQFF
TGTGCCAGCAGTCGAGGGGGAAAGCAGTTCTTC
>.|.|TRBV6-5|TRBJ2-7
CASSYHGLGYEQYF
TGTGCCAGCAGTTACCACGGACTCGGCTACGAGCAGTACTTC
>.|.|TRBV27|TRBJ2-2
CASSFRGGELFF
TGTGCCAGCAGTTTCCGGGGCGGGGAGCTGTTTTTT
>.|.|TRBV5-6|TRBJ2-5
CASSLGGFQGTQYF
TGTGCCAGCAGCTTGGGTGGGTTCCAGGGGACCCAGTACTTC
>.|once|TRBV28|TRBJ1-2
CASSALPNRRGYTF
TGTGCCAGCAGTGCCCTACCGAACCGCCGGGGCTACACCTTC
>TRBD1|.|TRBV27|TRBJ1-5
CASSSGQGDQPQHF
TGTGCCAGCAGTTCCGGACAGGGAGATCAGCCCCAGCATTTT
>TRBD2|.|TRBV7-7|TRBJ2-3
CASSTGTRDTDTQYF
TGTGCTAGCAGCACCGGGACTAGGGATACAGATACGCAGTATTTT
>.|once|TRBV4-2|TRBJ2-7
CASSQNSGGVSYEQYF
TGTGCCAGCAGCCAAAACTCGGGGGGCGTCTCCTACGAGCAGTACTTC
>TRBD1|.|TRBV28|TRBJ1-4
CASRGGVDRVNEKLFF
TGTGCCAGCAGAGGGGGGGTGGACAGGGTTAATGAAAAACTGTTTTTT
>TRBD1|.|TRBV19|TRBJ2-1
CASSPRQGISYNEQFF
TGTGCCAGTAGTCCTCGACAGGGGATTTCCTACAATGAGCAGTTCTTC
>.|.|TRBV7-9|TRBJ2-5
CASSSRQNQETQYF
TGTGCCAGCAGCTCCAGACAGAACCAAGAGACCCAGTACTTC
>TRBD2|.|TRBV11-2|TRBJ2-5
CASSLQGLAEETQYF
TGTGCCAGCAGCCTACAGGGACTAGCGGAAGAGACCCAGTACTTC
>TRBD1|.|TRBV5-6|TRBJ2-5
CASSLIGQGEETQYF
TGTGCCAGCAGCTTGATAGGACAGGGGGAAGAGACCCAGTACTTC
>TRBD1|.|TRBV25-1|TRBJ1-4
CASSGQGGEKLFF
TGTGCCAGCAGTGGACAGGGGGGAGAAAAACTGTTTTTT
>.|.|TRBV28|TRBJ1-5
CASSLEAGSLYSNQPQHF
TGTGCCAGCAGTTTAGAGGCAGGGTCCCTTTATAGCAATCAGCCCCAGCATTTT
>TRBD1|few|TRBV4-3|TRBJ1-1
CASSQGDRNTEAFF
TGCGCCAGCAGCCAAGGGGACAGAAACACTGAAGCTTTCTTT
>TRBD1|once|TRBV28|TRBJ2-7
CASSLAGTGVYEQYF
TGTGCCAGCAGTTTAGCAGGTACAGGGGTCTACGAGCAGTACTTC
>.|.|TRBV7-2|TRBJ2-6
CASSLEVTNLLTF
TGTGCCAGCAGCCTGGAGGTGACTAATTTACTGACTTTC
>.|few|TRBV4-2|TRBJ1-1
CASTRQGRVTEAFF
TGTGCCAGCACCAGGCAGGGTAGGGTCACTGAAGCTTTCTTT
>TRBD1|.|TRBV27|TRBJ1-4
CASSLSQAGQVWGKLFF
TGTGCCAGCAGTTTATCTCAGGCGGGACAGGTGTGGGGAAAACTGTTTTTT
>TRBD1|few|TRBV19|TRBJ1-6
CASSVGQGENSPLHF
TGTGCCAGTAGTGTTGGACAGGGGGAAAATTCACCCCTCCACTTT
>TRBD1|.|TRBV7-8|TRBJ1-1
CASTPDRGRTEAFF
TGTGCCAGCACCCCGGACAGGGGGCGGACTGAAGCTTTCTTT
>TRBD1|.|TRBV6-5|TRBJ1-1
CASGRDSLTEAFF
TGTGCCAGCGGCCGGGACAGTCTAACTGAAGCTTTCTTT
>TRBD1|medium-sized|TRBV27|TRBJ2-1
CASSLGTGRNEQFF
TGTGCCAGCAGTTTAGGGACAGGGCGGAATGAGCAGTTCTTC
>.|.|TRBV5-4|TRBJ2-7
CASSLGHSNYGQYF
TGTGCCAGCAGCTTGGGACACTCGAATTACGGGCAGTACTTC
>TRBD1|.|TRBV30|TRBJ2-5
CAWSATGGRETQYF
TGTGCCTGGAGTGCCACAGGGGGGCGAGAGACCCAGTACTTC
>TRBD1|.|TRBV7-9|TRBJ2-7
CASRRAGQGAYEQYF
TGTGCCAGCAGAAGGGCGGGACAGGGCGCCTACGAGCAGTACTTC
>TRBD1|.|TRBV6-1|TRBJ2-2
CASRSGQEKAGELFF
TGTGCCAGCAGATCGGGACAGGAAAAAGCCGGGGAGCTGTTTTTT
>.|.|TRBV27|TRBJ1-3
CAHARTDSGNAIYF
TGTGCCCACGCCCGGACAGACTCTGGAAACGCCATATATTTT
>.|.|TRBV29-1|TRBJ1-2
CSVEGTMLANYGYTF
TGCAGCGTTGAAGGGACAATGCTAGCTAACTATGGCTACACCTTC
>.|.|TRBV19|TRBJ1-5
CASSIDFPIGLTSNQPQHF
TGTGCCAGTAGTATAGATTTCCCCATCGGACTAACGAGCAATCAGCCCCAGCATTTT
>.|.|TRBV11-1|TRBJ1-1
CASSLKVEGNTEAFF
TGTGCCAGCAGCCTCAAGGTGGAGGGGAACACTGAAGCTTTCTTT
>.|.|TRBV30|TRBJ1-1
CASTWASEAFF
TGTGCCTCGACCTGGGCTTCTGAAGCTTTCTTT
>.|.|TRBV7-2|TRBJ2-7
CASSFSGGAFYEQYF
TGTGCCAGCAGCTTCTCTGGGGGGGCGTTCTACGAGCAGTACTTC
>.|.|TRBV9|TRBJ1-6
CASSVAGSDSPLHF
TGTGCCAGCAGCGTAGCAGGTTCTGATTCACCCCTCCACTTT
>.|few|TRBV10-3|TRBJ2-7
CAIRDDRLTYEQYF
TGTGCCATCAGGGACGACAGATTAACCTACGAGCAGTACTTC
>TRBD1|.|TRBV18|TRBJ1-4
CASSPRQGAATNEKLFF
TGTGCCAGCTCACCCCGGCAGGGGGCGGCAACTAATGAAAAACTGTTTTTT
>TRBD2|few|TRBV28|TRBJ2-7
CASSTRLAGGKEQYF
TGTGCCAGCAGTACGCGACTAGCGGGAGGTAAGGAGCAGTACTTC
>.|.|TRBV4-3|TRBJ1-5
CASSQDSPPGNQPQHF
TGCGCCAGCAGCCAAGATAGTCCCCCTGGCAATCAGCCCCAGCATTTT
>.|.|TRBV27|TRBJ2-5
CASSSNPRRPLQETQYF
TGTGCCAGCAGTTCCAACCCCCGGCGGCCCCTCCAGGAGACCCAGTACTTC
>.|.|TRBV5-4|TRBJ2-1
CASSPTGNSYNEQFF
TGTGCCAGCAGCCCAACAGGGAATAGTTACAATGAGCAGTTCTTC